This TCR beta chain was captured in a study of blood T cell repertoires in COVID-19. Clones were sequenced by immunoSEQ multiplex PCR, and TCRdb holds only the in-frame ones, with some missing. The table lists about 200,000 clones, 70% to 90% of them singletons. The specimen was peripheral blood. The TCR sequence derives from a woman older than 75 with acute or convalescent COVID-19.

The CDR3 loop is CSVLKATANTEAFF. The CDR3, as DNA: TGCAGCGTTCTTAAGGCGACAGCGAACACTGAAGCTTTCTTT. V usage is TRBV29-1 and J usage is TRBJ1-1; tentatively, D is TRBD1 (5 bases). The CDR3 runs to 14 residues. V lost 5 bases and J 1 base, leaving 14 bases between the germline ends. The germline V gene has CDR1 SQVTM and CDR2 ANQGSEA.